Following are 24 T cell receptor beta chains from one sample sequenced in a study of shared clonotypes between healthy human individuals. Some clones are missing from TCRdb's copy, which holds only in-frame ones; the method was immunoSEQ multiplex PCR. The table lists about 480,000 clones, about four fifths of them singletons. Source material: PBMCs. The receptors derive from a woman between 35 and 50 years old in good health. Some clones in this sample may be carry-over from other donors' samples.

The V gene is TRBV4-2, the J gene TRBJ2-1; 12 nucleotides line up with TRBD2. The CDR3 extends over 19 amino acids. V dropped 1 base and J dropped 4; count of bases not matched to a gene: 11. The germline CDR1 and CDR2 sequences are LGHNA and YNFKEQ. This chain's CDR3 is CASSQGASGRAWKYNEQFF. In DNA, the CDR3 is TGTGCCAGCAGCCAAGGTGCTAGCGGGAGGGCCTGGAAGTACAATGAGCAGTTCTTC.

This clone has just a few counts. The chain employs TRBV9 and TRBJ1-4, with D possibly being TRBD1 (6 bases). CDR1 and CDR2 from the germline V gene are SGDLS and YYNGEE. The length of the CDR3 is 15 residues. With 4 bases removed from V and 0 bases from J, the gap between germline ends came to 10 bases. The CDR3 bases are TGTGCCAGCAGCTTCAGGGGTTCAACTAATGAAAAACTGTTTTTT. As protein: CASSFRGSTNEKLFF. The full variable domain, rest sourced from reference TRBV9 and TRBJ1-4, is DSGVTQTPKHLITATGQRVTLRCSPRSGDLSVYWYQQSLDQGLQFLIQYYNGEERAKGNILERFSAQQFPDLHSELNLSSLELGDSALYFCASSFRGSTNEKLFFGSGTQLSVL.

This rearrangement joins TRBV5-6 to TRBJ2-1, with 11 positions matching TRBD2. J lost 1 base, V lost 0 bases, and 3 bases had no gene match. CDR1 and CDR2 from the germline V gene are SGHDT and YYEEEE. The CDR3 has 17 residues. This CDR3 is CASSLAGTSGSYNEQFF. The CDR3 region has the DNA TGTGCCAGCAGCTTGGCCGGGACTAGCGGTTCCTACAATGAGCAGTTCTTC.

This clone was observed a single time. The sample holds other DNA sequences that translate to the same CDR3. The genes are TRBV28 and TRBJ2-3, with D unclear. Per germline, CDR1 MDHEN and CDR2 SYDVKM. Trimming left V 2 bases short and J 3 bases short, with 3 bases between. This CDR3 has 12 residues. This chain's CDR3 is CASSLLTDTQYF. In nucleotides, the CDR3 is TGTGCCAGCAGTTTACTAACAGATACGCAGTATTTT.

V usage is TRBV4-1 and J usage is TRBJ2-1; D possibly corresponds to TRBD2 (6 bases). CDR1 is MGHRA and CDR2 is YSYEKL in the germline V gene. V lost 0 bases and J 14 bases, leaving 17 bases between the germline ends. The CDR3 is 14 amino acids. The CDR3 here is CASSQDFTSRYKFF. The CDR3 nucleotides read TGCGCCAGCAGCCAAGATTTCACTAGCAGATATAAGTTCTTC.

This chain uses TRBV4-1 with TRBJ2-1, with 9 nucleotides matching TRBD2. The CDR3 runs 16 residues. After removal of 0 bases from V and 10 bases from J, the junction contained 10 bases not matched to a gene. CDR1 MGHRA and CDR2 YSYEKL come from the germline V gene. The DNA for the CDR3 is TGCGCCAGCAGCCAAGATCCATCCAGCGGGAGGACAGAGCAGTTCTTC. Translated, it gives CASSQDPSSGRTEQFF.

In DNA, the CDR3 is TGTGCCTGGAGTGTAAAACCGTTTAATGAAAAACTGTTTTTT. Its protein product is CAWSVKPFNEKLFF. The chain links TRBV30 to TRBJ1-4; the D is unclear. Germline CDR1 is GTSNPN and CDR2 is SVGIG (reference sequence). V was clipped by 0 bases and J by 4 bases, with 9 bases between them. The length of the CDR3 is 14 residues. Combining the CDR3 with reference TRBV30 and TRBJ1-4 gives the whole variable domain SQTIHQWPATLVQPVGSPLSLECTVEGTSNPNLYWYRQAAGRGLQLLFYSVGIGQISSEVPQNLSASRPQDRQFILSSKKLLLSDSGFYLCAWSVKPFNEKLFFGSGTQLSVL.

This clone has more than one count but fewer than ten. The chain combines TRBV19 with TRBJ1-1; D not certain. The CDR3 length is 14 residues. The germline V and J ends were trimmed by 6 bases and 4 bases, with 15 bases remaining between them. The germline V gene has CDR1 LNHDA and CDR2 SQIVND (reference sequence). The CDR3 protein is CASSTVSGSTEAFF. CDR3 in DNA: TGTGCCAGTAGCACCGTGTCCGGTAGCACTGAAGCTTTCTTT.

The V and J genes are TRBV30 and TRBJ1-2; 10 positions agree with TRBD1. V shed 5 bases, J shed 3 bases, and the junction held 3 bases outside the gene matches. The CDR3 length is 13 residues. The V gene's germline CDR1 is GTSNPN and CDR2 SVGIG (reference sequence). CDR3 nucleotides: TGTGCCTGGGACAGGGGGCGAGACTATGGCTACACCTTC. Translating gives CAWDRGRDYGYTF.

The rearrangement joins TRBV28 to TRBJ2-7; TRBD1 is a possible D gene (5 bases). Germline V CDR1 and CDR2: MDHEN, SYDVKM. V lost 2 bases and J 7 bases, leaving 9 bases between the germline ends. The CDR3 extends over 12 amino acids. Here the CDR3 DNA reads TGTGCCAGCAGTTTACAGGGTTTGGAGCAGTACTTC. It is translated as CASSLQGLEQYF.

This rearrangement joins TRBV6-1 to TRBJ2-5, with 11 bases that match TRBD1. There are 17 residues in the CDR3. Germline loops: CDR1 MNHNS, CDR2 SASEGT. The ends lost 7 bases at V and 5 bases at J; junction bases unmatched: 15. CDR3 nucleotides: TGTGCCAGCATTGATAGACCCGGCGGGACAGGGGGGGAGACCCAGTACTTC. The encoded protein is CASIDRPGGTGGETQYF.

The V and J genes are TRBV6-5 and TRBJ1-6; D gene uncertain. The CDR3 has 14 amino acids. Germline CDR1 MNHEY, CDR2 SVGAGI. V gave up 6 bases and J gave up 6 bases, with 12 bases separating them. The CDR3 region is CASSRLVLNSPLHF. CDR3 DNA sequence: TGTGCCAGCAGCAGGCTTGTGCTTAATTCACCCCTCCACTTT.

This chain connects TRBV6-1 to TRBJ2-1; 7 bases are shared with TRBD2. Unmatched junction bases numbered 10, after V lost 0 bases and J lost 11 bases. Germline lookup yields CDR1 MNHNS and CDR2 SASEGT. This CDR3 contains 15 residues. The DNA of the CDR3 is TGTGCCAGCAGTGAAGCGCTCTCGCGGGAGACACAGCAGTTCTTC. Translating it yields CASSEALSRETQQFF.

A single count supports this clone. The rearrangement links TRBV7-6 to TRBJ2-1; 12 bases map to TRBD2. Germline CDR1 SGHVS, CDR2 FNYEAQ. CDR3 length: 16 residues. With V trimmed by 1 base and J by 5 bases, 3 bases remained unmatched. The CDR3 DNA reads as TGTGCCAGCAGCTTAGTTCGACTAGCGGGAGACAATGAGCAGTTCTTC. Its protein product is CASSLVRLAGDNEQFF.

This chain joins TRBV5-1 and TRBJ1-2, with 9 bases matching TRBD1. Germline CDR1 and CDR2: SGHRS and YFSETQ. The length of the CDR3 is 16 residues. V gave up 0 bases and J gave up 7 bases; unmatched junction bases: 10. CDR3 DNA: TGCGCCAGCAGCTTGGGCCCCGACAGGGGGAGACGTGGCTACACCTTC. It specifies CASSLGPDRGRRGYTF. The full variable domain, rest sourced from reference TRBV5-1 and TRBJ1-2, is KAGVTQTPRYLIKTRGQQVTLSCSPISGHRSVSWYQQTPGQGLQFLFEYFSETQRNKGNFPGRFSGRQFSNSRSEMNVSTLELGDSALYLCASSLGPDRGRRGYTFGSGTRLTVV.

This chain joins TRBV7-3 and TRBJ2-1; D unresolved. Germline loops: CDR1 SGHTA, CDR2 FQGTGA. This CDR3 is 15 amino acids long. The V gene lost 2 bases and the J gene lost 0 bases, with 8 bases spanning the gap. CDR3 amino acids: CASSLDLSSYNEQFF. Here the CDR3 DNA reads TGTGCCAGCAGCTTAGACCTTAGCTCCTACAATGAGCAGTTCTTC.

This clone was picked up one time. The rearrangement links TRBV30 to TRBJ2-7; D is unresolved. The CDR3 is 11 residues long. Germline lookup yields CDR1 GTSNPN and CDR2 SVGIG (reference sequence). V lost 3 bases, J lost 2 bases, and 5 bases lay in between. Written as DNA, the CDR3 is TGTGCCTGGAGCAACCCCTACGAGCAGTACTTC. It encodes CAWSNPYEQYF.

The CDR3 DNA follows: TGTGCCATCAGTGAGCCGGGACTAGCGGGAGTCACCGGGGAGCTGTTTTTT. It translates to CAISEPGLAGVTGELFF. The genes are TRBV10-3 and TRBJ2-2, with 14 bases matching TRBD2. V trimming: 2 bases; J trimming: 4 bases; junction bases outside the gene matches: 3. Per the germline V gene, CDR1 is ENHRY and CDR2 is SYGVKD. The CDR3 consists of 17 residues.

The rearrangement joins TRBV4-1 to TRBJ1-2; D gene unclear. The length of the CDR3 is 14 residues. Germline CDR1 and CDR2: MGHRA and YSYEKL. The V and J ends lost 3 bases and 4 bases respectively, with 12 bases between them. CDR3 loop: CASSQAVLSYGYTF. The CDR3 bases are TGCGCCAGCAGCCAGGCCGTGTTGTCCTATGGCTACACCTTC.

The V call is TRBV18, the J call TRBJ2-5; 7 nucleotides align to TRBD1. V was pared by 4 bases and J by 3 bases, with 5 bases of the junction left unmatched. The CDR3 consists of 14 residues. Germline V lookup: CDR1 KGHSH, CDR2 LQKENI. Here the CDR3 DNA reads TGTGCCAGCTCACGCTCCGGGACAGAAGAGACCCAGTACTTC. It translates to CASSRSGTEETQYF.

The V call is TRBV6-5, the J call TRBJ2-3, with D possibly matching TRBD1 (7 bases). The CDR3 is made up of 15 amino acids. The ends were cut back, 9 bases at V and 4 bases at J, with 20 bases in the middle. The germline CDR1 and CDR2 sequences are MNHEY and SVGAGI. The CDR3 protein is CARLDQGGPADTQYF. CDR3 sequence (DNA): TGTGCCAGGTTAGATCAGGGGGGTCCCGCAGATACGCAGTATTTT.

The chain combines TRBV15 with TRBJ2-5; D gene unclear. V lost 0 bases and J 3 bases, leaving 8 bases between the germline ends. Germline assignment: CDR1 LNHNV and CDR2 YYDKDF (reference sequence). This CDR3 has 14 residues. The CDR3 sequence is CATSRDRWKETQYF. CDR3 in DNA: TGTGCCACCAGCAGAGATCGATGGAAAGAGACCCAGTACTTC.

The rearrangement joins TRBV27 to TRBJ2-5; unclear D gene. Germline loops: CDR1 MNHEY, CDR2 SMNVEV (reference sequence). V gave up 4 bases and J gave up 1 base, with 1 base separating them. The CDR3 covers 11 residues. The CDR3 region has the DNA TGTGCCAGCAGTTCCCAAGAGACCCAGTACTTC. It encodes CASSSQETQYF.

This sequence joins TRBV7-6 and TRBJ2-1, with 7 bases matching TRBD1. Germline V lookup: CDR1 SGHVS, CDR2 FNYEAQ. The CDR3 runs 13 residues. V was pared by 5 bases and J by 8 bases, with 6 bases of the junction left unmatched. Written as DNA, the CDR3 is TGTGCCAGCAGCCGACAGGGCGTCGATGAGCAGTTCTTC. Translated: CASSRQGVDEQFF.